What follows is one T cell receptor (beta chain) and its context. V was shortened by 2 bases and J by 3 bases, with 17 bases between the two germline ends. The CDR3 runs 15 residues. Looked up from germline, CDR1 is GTSNPN and CDR2 is SVGIG (reference sequence). Methods used by the authors: Estimation of nucleated cell counts relied on the amplification of reference gene primers. Profiling relied on immunoSEQ multiplex PCR, and the TCRdb table lists in-frame clones only, not all of them. Clone size and V and J calls were adopted from that table, with D and trimming inferred from the DNA. The sample lists around 100,000 clones; about nine tenths were seen once. This entry is derived from a study of blood T cell repertoires in COVID-19. Study background: Both acute and convalescent COVID-19 samples were obtained from the United States, Italy and Spain. The analysed material was cDNA or gDNA that came from T cells, B-cell-depleted T cells, or PBMCs.

Seattle participants joined during active infection and were tracked over time. The sequencing sample was made of peripheral blood. The source is a man aged 18 to 29 with COVID-19, enrolled during active disease. The chain employs TRBV30 and TRBJ2-7; D gene ambiguous. The CDR3 DNA sequence: TGTGCCTGGAGTTCGCGATTTGTACCAGGCTACGAGCAGTACTTC. Translated, it gives CAWSSRFVPGYEQYF.